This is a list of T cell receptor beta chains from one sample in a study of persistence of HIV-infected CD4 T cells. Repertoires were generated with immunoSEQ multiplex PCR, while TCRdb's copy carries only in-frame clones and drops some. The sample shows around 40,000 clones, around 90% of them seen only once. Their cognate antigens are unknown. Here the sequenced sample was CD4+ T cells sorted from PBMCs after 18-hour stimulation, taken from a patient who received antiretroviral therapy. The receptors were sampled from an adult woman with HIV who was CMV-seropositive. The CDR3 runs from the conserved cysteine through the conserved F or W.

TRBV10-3 CAISETGNYGYTF
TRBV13 CASSSGLAGVIEQYF
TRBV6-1 CASSEYGGRGIRQPQHF
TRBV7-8 CASSKRQGLETQYF
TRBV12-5 CASGAGQPNTEAFF
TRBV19 CATSPGTGWEKLFF
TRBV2 CASSPIGTQYF
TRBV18 CASSPDADRAGYTF
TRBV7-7 CASSLGSGRTDTQYF
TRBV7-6 CASSLGTGYTNTEAFF
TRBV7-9 CASSQDGQDDGYTF
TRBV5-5 CASSLDLGGLNTDTQYF
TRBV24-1 CATSVGSSYNEQFF
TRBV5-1 CASSPSGQGWDEQFF
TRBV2 CASSQNNEQFF
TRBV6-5 CASIGSSYSPLHF
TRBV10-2 CASSAARGGGYTF
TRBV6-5 CASSYLDRANTEAFF
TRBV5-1 CASSLVEVRKNTIYF
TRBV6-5 CASNTGQRYF
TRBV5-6 CASSGDNPYGYTF
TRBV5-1 CASSGTSMNTGELFF
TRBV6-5 CASRTGTGNTGELFF
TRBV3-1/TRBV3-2 CASSHHRQGTYNSPLHF